The 6 T cell receptor beta chains listed next were all sequenced from one sample in a study of T-cell reconstitution after alpha-beta-depleted transplantation in children. The TCRbeta library incorporated unique molecular identifiers. TCRdb independently ran MiXCR on the PCR reads; one entry per CDR3 protein. The sample consists of fewer than 1 million distinct CDR3 sequences, around 17% of them appearing once. The material was PBMCs, mostly from graft donor cells, obtained 360 days after TCRalphabeta/CD19-depleted stem cell transplant. The receptors were sampled from a male patient younger than 18 who had a stem cell transplant for acute lymphoblastic leukemia, so the T cells may come from the graft donor.

Only a few counts were recorded for this clonotype. V and J are TRBV7-8 and TRBJ2-3; D is uncertain. The length of the CDR3 is 14 residues. With 2 bases removed from V and 6 bases from J, the gap between germline ends came to 12 bases. Per germline, CDR1 SGHVS and CDR2 FQNEAQ. CDR3 bases: TGTGCCAGCAGCTTATCGGCTAGTATGGATACGCAGTATTTT. Encoded protein: CASSLSASMDTQYF.

This clonotype was seen many times. At one end the junction does not follow the germline gene, possibly because of a read error. The chain combines TRBV5-1 with TRBJ2-2, with 10 bases aligning to TRBD2. This CDR3 has 16 residues. CDR1 is SGHRS and CDR2 is YFSETQ in the germline V gene. The DNA for the CDR3 is TGTGCCAGCAGCTTAGGACTAGCGGCGAACACCGGGGAGCTGTTTTTT. It is translated as CASSLGLAANTGELFF. Full variable domain (remainder filled in from reference TRBV5-1 and TRBJ2-2): KAGVTQTPRYLIKTRGQQVTLSCSPISGHRSVSWYQQTPGQGLQFLFEYFSETQRNKGNFPGRFSGRQFSNSRSEMNVSTLELGDSALYLCASSLGLAANTGELFFGEGSRLTVL.

The table lists this clonotype with many counts. The V call is TRBV5-1, the J call TRBJ2-7; 8 nucleotides align to TRBD1. The junction had 9 bases not matched to a gene; V was cut back by 1 base and J by 3 bases. This CDR3 contains 16 residues. Germline CDR1 is SGHRS and CDR2 is YFSETQ. For the CDR3, the DNA is TGCGCCAGCAGCTTGAGGAGTGGGACAGGCTTCTACGAGCAGTACTTC. This codes for CASSLRSGTGFYEQYF.

The CDR3 spells CASSPRTGSAGERQYF. The CDR3 DNA reads TGCGCCAGCAGCCCCCGGACAGGTTCCGCGGGGGAGAGGCAGTATTTT. The V gene is TRBV5-1, the J gene TRBJ2-3; D possibly uses TRBD1 or TRBD2 (7 bases each). The CDR3 extends over 16 amino acids. Trimming removed 4 bases from V and 11 bases from J, with 26 bases in between. In germline, CDR1 is SGHRS, CDR2 YFSETQ. The variable domain in full, completed from reference TRBV5-1 and TRBJ2-3, reads KAGVTQTPRYLIKTRGQQVTLSCSPISGHRSVSWYQQTPGQGLQFLFEYFSETQRNKGNFPGRFSGRQFSNSRSEMNVSTLELGDSALYLCASSPRTGSAGERQYFGPGTRLTVL.

This clonotype was detected a few times. The genes are TRBV20-1 and TRBJ1-2, with 8 bases identical to TRBD1. The length of the CDR3 is 12 residues. Trimming took 3 bases from V and 7 from J; bases not matched to a gene: 4. In germline, CDR1 is DFQATT, CDR2 SNEGSKA (reference sequence). CDR3 sequence: CSARRDRLGYTF. The CDR3 DNA reads as TGCAGTGCTAGGCGGGACAGGCTTGGCTACACCTTC.

This clonotype has more than one count but fewer than ten. The chain links TRBV7-9 to TRBJ2-2; weak D call: TRBD2 (5 bases). V was trimmed by 4 bases and J by 6 bases, leaving 12 bases between them. Germline V gives CDR1 SEHNR, CDR2 FQNEAQ (reference sequence). The CDR3 is made up of 14 amino acids. The CDR3 bases are TGTGCCAGCAGCTCGGAGGTTAACGCCGGGGAGCTGTTTTTT. Translation gives CASSSEVNAGELFF.